The 23 T cell receptor beta chains in this list originate from one sample, sequenced in a study of cytomegalovirus exposure and HLA in healthy donors. This PCR relied on a set of 60 Vbeta primers and 13 Jbeta primers. Measured with immunoSEQ multiplex PCR; TCRdb has only the in-frame clones, and not every one. Found here are 85,000 to 130,000 clones, more than 75% of them singletons; the top ten hold 4%. Sample: PBMCs. These receptors were collected from a woman aged 45-60 years in good health and CMV-seropositive.

This chain connects TRBV18 to TRBJ1-5, with D perhaps TRBD1 (5 bases). Germline V lookup: CDR1 KGHSH, CDR2 LQKENI. V lost 5 bases, J lost 3 bases, and 11 bases lay in between. This CDR3 region has 14 residues. DNA for the CDR3: TGTGCCAGCTCAAACGGGGGGAACAATCAGCCCCAGCATTTT. Amino acids: CASSNGGNNQPQHF.

The chain combines TRBV2 with TRBJ2-3; tentatively, D is TRBD2 (6 bases). V shed 3 bases and J shed 3 bases, with 13 bases lying between them. The germline V gene has CDR1 SNHLY and CDR2 FYNNEI. The CDR3 is 15 amino acids. This chain's CDR3 is CASSDGGMGTDTQYF. The DNA of the CDR3 is TGTGCCAGCAGTGACGGCGGGATGGGTACAGATACGCAGTATTTT. Combining the CDR3 with reference TRBV2 and TRBJ2-3 gives the whole variable domain EPEVTQTPSHQVTQMGQEVILRCVPISNHLYFYWYRQILGQKVEFLVSFYNNEISEKSEIFDDQFSVERPDGSNFTLKIRSTKLEDSAMYFCASSDGGMGTDTQYFGPGTRLTVL.

CDR3 in DNA: TGCGCCAGCAGCCCCTCCGTGCGTTACAATGAGCAGTTCTTC. It specifies CASSPSVRYNEQFF. The rearrangement links TRBV4-1 to TRBJ2-1; D gene ambiguous. Germline V gene lookup returns CDR1 MGHRA and CDR2 YSYEKL. This CDR3 comprises 14 residues. V was shortened by 4 bases and J by 4 bases, with 11 bases between the two germline ends.

V gene TRBV6-6 combines with J gene TRBJ2-5, with 7 positions matching TRBD2. CDR1 is MNHNY and CDR2 is SVGAGI in the germline V gene (reference sequence). V lost 6 bases to trimming and J lost 5 bases; unmatched junction nucleotides: 3. The CDR3 has 12 residues. The chain's CDR3 is CASSKGGETQYF. The CDR3 nucleotides read TGTGCCAGCAGCAAGGGAGGGGAGACCCAGTACTTC.

The genes are TRBV2 and TRBJ2-3; 8 bases are shared with TRBD2. J gave up 2 bases and V 6 bases, and 4 bases lay outside the gene matches. The CDR3 is 14 residues long. Germline V gene sequence: CDR1 SNHLY, CDR2 FYNNEI. CDR3 sequence reads: CASRIAGHTDTQYF. The CDR3 bases are TGTGCCAGCAGGATAGCGGGACACACAGATACGCAGTATTTT. Variable domain in full (rest from reference TRBV2 and TRBJ2-3): EPEVTQTPSHQVTQMGQEVILRCVPISNHLYFYWYRQILGQKVEFLVSFYNNEISEKSEIFDDQFSVERPDGSNFTLKIRSTKLEDSAMYFCASRIAGHTDTQYFGPGTRLTVL.

The chain carries TRBV7-3 and TRBJ1-2; tentatively, D is TRBD1 (6 bases). CDR3 length equals 13 residues. The germline CDR1 and CDR2 sequences are SGHTA and FQGTGA. V was pared by 3 bases and J by 7 bases, with 12 bases between. The CDR3 region is CASSFRDMAGYTF. In DNA form, the CDR3 reads TGTGCCAGCAGCTTTCGGGACATGGCTGGCTACACCTTC.

This clone occurred a few times. The chain is built from TRBV18 and TRBJ2-5; no clear D. V lost 2 bases and J 5 bases, leaving 6 bases between the germline ends. This CDR3 is 12 amino acids long. Per germline, CDR1 KGHSH and CDR2 LQKENI. The CDR3 DNA reads TGTGCCAGCTCACCAGCTCGGGAGACCCAGTACTTC. Translation: CASSPARETQYF.

This clone came up once. The genes are TRBV6-1 and TRBJ2-3, with D possibly being TRBD2 (6 bases). This CDR3 is 17 amino acids long. The V and J ends lost 2 bases and 2 bases respectively, with 17 bases between them. The germline gives CDR1 MNHNS, CDR2 SASEGT. CDR3 residues: CASSERFGGGDTDTQYF. The CDR3 region has the DNA TGTGCCAGCAGTGAACGGTTCGGGGGAGGTGACACAGATACGCAGTATTTT.

V usage is TRBV7-9 and J usage is TRBJ2-7; D possibly corresponds to TRBD1 (5 bases). V was cut by 6 bases and J by 5 bases, with 20 bases left in between. This CDR3 spans 15 amino acids. Germline V CDR1 and CDR2: SEHNR, FQNEAQ (reference sequence). CDR3 DNA: TGTGCCAGCAGTCCCCAGGTGTCAGGGCGCAACGAGCAGTACTTC. Translation: CASSPQVSGRNEQYF.

The chain has TRBV5-4 and TRBJ2-7; the match to TRBD1 covers 8 bases. The CDR3 is 17 amino acids. Germline V lookup: CDR1 SGHNT, CDR2 YYREEE (reference sequence). V was clipped by 4 bases and J by 2 bases; unmatched bases: 14. CDR3 nucleotide sequence: TGTGCCAGCAGCCGGGGACAGGAATACATATCTACCTACGAGCAGTACTTC. This codes for CASSRGQEYISTYEQYF.

This chain joins TRBV5-1 and TRBJ2-1; TRBD2 might be the D (6 bases). CDR3 size: 16 residues. Trimming took off 4 bases at V and 5 bases at J, with 19 bases between the two ends. Germline lookup yields CDR1 SGHRS and CDR2 YFSETQ. Written as DNA, the CDR3 is TGCGCCAGCAGCCCCCTTAGTCGGAGGGGTGACAATGAGCAGTTCTTC. Encoded protein: CASSPLSRRGDNEQFF.

J is TRBJ1-3 and V is TRBV19; D gene uncertain. CDR1 is LNHDA and CDR2 is SQIVND in the germline V gene (reference sequence). V dropped 3 bases and J dropped 0 bases, with 12 bases sitting between them. This CDR3 is built from 16 residues. CDR3 in amino acids: CASSIDKESSGNTIYF. The CDR3 region has the DNA TGTGCCAGTAGTATTGATAAGGAGAGCTCTGGAAACACCATATATTTT.

The chain carries TRBV11-2 and TRBJ1-2; tentatively, D is TRBD1 (5 bases). The V gene lost 4 bases and the J gene lost 7 bases, with 16 bases spanning the gap. Germline CDR1 reads SGHAT; CDR2 reads FQNNGV. The CDR3 has 14 amino acids. CDR3 in DNA: TGTGCCAGCAGCTCCCCACCGGACATCCCTGGCTACACCTTC. Translation gives CASSSPPDIPGYTF.

The V gene is TRBV15, the J gene TRBJ1-1; 8 bases are a match to TRBD1. Germline trimming cut 1 base from V and 1 base from J; bases unmatched to any gene: 5. The CDR3 is 16 amino acids. Per germline, CDR1 LNHNV and CDR2 YYDKDF (reference sequence). Written as DNA, the CDR3 is TGTGCCACCAGCAGAGGTGGACAGGGTGGGAACACTGAAGCTTTCTTT. Translated: CATSRGGQGGNTEAFF.

This sequence joins TRBV19 and TRBJ2-7, with TRBD2 matching 7 bases. The J call may not be correct, given that the DNA end is closer to TRBJ2-1. This CDR3 is built from 15 residues. Germline loops: CDR1 LNHDA, CDR2 SQIVND (reference sequence). The CDR3 DNA sequence: TGTGCCAGTGGACTAGGCGGGAGCTCCTACAATGAGCAGTTCTTC. This sequence encodes CASGLGGSSYNEQFF.

This chain links TRBV27 with TRBJ1-2; 10 bases align to TRBD1. Trimming removed 0 bases from V and 4 bases from J; junction bases left unmatched: 2. The germline CDR1 and CDR2 sequences are MNHEY and SMNVEV (reference sequence). The CDR3 runs 15 residues. Written as DNA, the CDR3 is TGTGCCAGCAGTTTATCGGGGACAGGGGCCTATGGCTACACCTTC. This sequence encodes CASSLSGTGAYGYTF.

The J gene is TRBJ1-1, the V gene TRBV7-9; D is ambiguous. In germline, CDR1 is SEHNR, CDR2 FQNEAQ (reference sequence). Trimming shortened V by 5 bases and J by 8 bases, and 9 bases separated the two germline ends. The CDR3 totals 11 residues. The CDR3 reads CASSRIREAFF. As DNA, the CDR3 is TGTGCCAGCAGCCGAATTCGGGAAGCTTTCTTT.

This sequence joins TRBV27 and TRBJ2-7; D might be TRBD2 (5 bases). Trimming took 0 bases from V and 2 from J, leaving 11 bases between them. From germline, CDR1 is MNHEY and CDR2 SMNVEV (reference sequence). The CDR3 loop spans 15 amino acids. CDR3 coding DNA: TGTGCCAGCAGTTTATCCCCACTAGGGACCTACGAGCAGTACTTC. The encoded protein is CASSLSPLGTYEQYF.

A few counts support this clone. This chain joins TRBV6-1 and TRBJ2-3, with 8 positions matching TRBD2. Trimming cost V 6 bases and J 2 bases; bases outside gene matches: 7. Germline V gene sequence: CDR1 MNHNS, CDR2 SASEGT. The CDR3 runs to 15 residues. The CDR3 region is CASRLAGLYTDTQYF. The CDR3 DNA reads TGTGCCAGCAGGCTAGCGGGCCTCTACACAGATACGCAGTATTTT.

The chain is built from TRBV29-1 and TRBJ2-7, with D possibly matching TRBD1 (5 bases). There are 13 residues in the CDR3. V lost 3 bases, J lost 5 bases, and 14 bases lay in between. In germline, CDR1 is SQVTM, CDR2 ANQGSEA. The CDR3 region has the DNA TGCAGCGTTGAGCTAAGCAGGGTCGACGAGCAGTACTTC. Its translation: CSVELSRVDEQYF.

The J gene is TRBJ2-1, the V gene TRBV18, with 9 bases identical to TRBD2. V lost 3 bases to trimming and J lost 6 bases; unmatched junction nucleotides: 3. The CDR3 has 14 amino acids. The V gene's germline CDR1 is KGHSH and CDR2 LQKENI. CDR3 sequence reads: CASSPASGANEQFF. CDR3 DNA sequence: TGTGCCAGCTCACCGGCTAGCGGGGCCAATGAGCAGTTCTTC.

The rearrangement uses TRBV7-9 and TRBJ1-1; the D is unclear. Trimming left V 2 bases short and J 3 bases short, with 7 bases between. This CDR3 spans 13 amino acids. Germline CDR1 SEHNR, CDR2 FQNEAQ (reference sequence). The DNA of the CDR3 is TGTGCCAGCAGCTTATTTCTAGACACTGAAGCTTTCTTT. As protein: CASSLFLDTEAFF. Full variable domain (remainder filled in from reference TRBV7-9 and TRBJ1-1): DTGVSQNPRHKITKRGQNVTFRCDPISEHNRLYWYRQTLGQGPEFLTYFQNEAQLEKSRLLSDRFSAERPKGSFSTLEIQRTEQGDSAMYLCASSLFLDTEAFFGQGTRLTVV.

The J gene is TRBJ2-2, the V gene TRBV19; no reliable D call. The CDR3 extends over 14 amino acids. Germline CDR1 is LNHDA and CDR2 is SQIVND (reference sequence). V was cut by 4 bases and J by 0 bases, with 6 bases left in between. CDR3 sequence: CASSRAPNTGELFF. CDR3 nucleotides: TGTGCCAGTAGTAGGGCCCCGAACACCGGGGAGCTGTTTTTT.